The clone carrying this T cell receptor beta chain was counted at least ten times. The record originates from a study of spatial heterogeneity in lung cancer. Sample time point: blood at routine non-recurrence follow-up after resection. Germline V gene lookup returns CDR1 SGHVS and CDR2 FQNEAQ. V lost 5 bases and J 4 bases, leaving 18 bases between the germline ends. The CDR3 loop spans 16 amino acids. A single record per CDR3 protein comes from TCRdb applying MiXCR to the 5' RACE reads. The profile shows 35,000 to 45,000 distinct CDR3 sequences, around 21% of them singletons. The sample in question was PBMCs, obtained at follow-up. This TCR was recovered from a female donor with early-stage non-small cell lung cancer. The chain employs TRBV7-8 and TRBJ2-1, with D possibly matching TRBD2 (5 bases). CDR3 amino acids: CASSEKSGRLYNEQFF. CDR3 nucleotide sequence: TGTGCCAGCAGCGAAAAGAGCGGACGGCTTTACAATGAGCAGTTCTTC.